This entry features one T cell receptor (beta chain) sequence. Its cognate antigen is unknown. PCR amplification relied on 60 Vbeta primers (plus 13 Jbeta primers). Sequencing used immunoSEQ multiplex PCR; TCRdb keeps in-frame clones, though not all of them. The sample holds fewer than 200,000 clones, less than 90% seen once. This sample is drawn from a study of cytomegalovirus exposure and HLA in healthy donors. Study-level findings and limits: Many donors carried some public TCRs, although rarity characterized most TCR sequences.

Between the trimmed V and J ends, which lost 6 bases and 7 bases, there was a span of 9 bases. There are 11 residues in the CDR3. Germline CDR1 is SNHLY and CDR2 is FYNNEI. Sequencing input: PBMCs. The sequence derives from a girl under three years old in good health and CMV-seronegative. The chain joins TRBV2 to TRBJ1-1, with no clear D. CDR3 in DNA: TGTGCCAGCAGGGCGACAATTGAAGCTTTCTTT. Its protein product is CASRATIEAFF.